The clone carrying this TCR beta chain was picked up a small number of times. The data are from a study of T-cell reconstitution after alpha-beta-depleted transplantation in children. The CDR3 is 16 residues long. The V segment lost 3 bases and the J segment 2 bases; nucleotides outside the gene matches: 8. Germline CDR1 reads DFQATT; CDR2 reads SNEGSKA (reference sequence). Preparation of the TCRbeta library used unique molecular identifiers. Via MiXCR, TCRdb re-called the PCR reads, giving one row per CDR3 protein. This sample has approximately 590,000 distinct CDR3 sequences; over 9.5% occur once, and the top ten carry roughly 4%.

The sample was PBMCs from the stem cell graft donor, taken from the stem cell graft. The J gene is TRBJ2-7, the V gene TRBV20-1, with 12 bases lining up with TRBD2. This receptor was identified in a human donor who donated a stem cell graft to a child with acute myeloid leukemia. DNA for the CDR3: TGCAGTGCTAGGGGACTAGCGGGTCCTACCCCCTACGAGCAGTACTTC. It codes for CSARGLAGPTPYEQYF.